This is a list of T cell receptor beta chains from one sample in a study of T cells after yellow fever vaccination. TCRdb reprocessed the 5' RACE reads with MiXCR, giving one entry per CDR3 protein. This table holds more than 65,000 distinct CDR3 sequences, 7.3% found once. This specimen consisted of CD8+ T cells sorted from PBMCs, obtained approximately 11 days after the first yellow fever vaccination. These receptors came from a man aged 18 to 29 who received the YFV17D yellow fever vaccine. Each CDR3 is given with its conserved first and last residue. The D gene is left open where the match is weak. Clone sizes are given selectively: once, few, many, or a class where the clone is expanded.

j_gene	len	v_gene	abundance	d_gene	CDR3nt	CDR3aa
TRBJ2-2	15	TRBV6-1	many	TRBD1	TGTGCCAGCAGTGAAGGGACAGGGGACACCGGGGAGCTGTTTTTT	CASSEGTGDTGELFF
TRBJ1-5	14	TRBV7-2	-	-	TGTGCCAGCAGCTTCTTAGGGCGTGTAGAGCCCCAGCATTTT	CASSFLGRVEPQHF
TRBJ2-5	13	TRBV25-1	-	-	TGTGCCAGCAGTGTTTGGGGAGAAGAGACCCAGTACTTC	CASSVWGEETQYF
TRBJ2-1	15	TRBV11-2	few	TRBD2	TGTGCCAGCAGCCTCGAGGGCGGGGGATTCAATGAGCAGTTCTTC	CASSLEGGGFNEQFF
TRBJ2-1	19	TRBV6-2/TRBV6-3	few	TRBD1	TGTGCCAGCAGGCCGGGACAGGGTGGTACGGCGAGCTCCTACAATGAGCAGTTCTTC	CASRPGQGGTASSYNEQFF
TRBJ2-3	18	TRBV4-3	many	TRBD2	TGCGCCAGCAGCCAGAACCTTCGCCTAGCGGAGAGCACAGATACGCAGTATTTT	CASSQNLRLAESTDTQYF
TRBJ2-2	15	TRBV30	many	TRBD1	TGTGCCTGGAGTGGGGACAGCGTTAACACCGGGGAGCTGTTTTTT	CAWSGDSVNTGELFF
TRBJ2-3	16	TRBV6-5	many	-	TGTGCCAGCAGTCTACTAGCTGGGGGGACTACAGATACGCAGTATTTT	CASSLLAGGTTDTQYF
TRBJ2-7	14	TRBV25-1	many	TRBD2	TGTGCCAGCAGTGAGCCTAGCGGGTCCTACGAGCAGTACTTC	CASSEPSGSYEQYF
TRBJ2-1	12	TRBV18	many	-	TGTGCCAGCTCACCAGGGCTCTCTGAGCAGTTCTTC	CASSPGLSEQFF
TRBJ2-1	15	TRBV7-9	once	TRBD2	TGTGCCAGCAGACAGGCTAGCGGGGGGGCAAGTGAGCAGTTCTTC	CASRQASGGASEQFF
TRBJ2-7	14	TRBV5-1	many	TRBD1	TGCGCCAGCAGCATTGACAGGGGGCTTTACGAGCAGTACTTC	CASSIDRGLYEQYF
TRBJ2-7	13	TRBV5-4	few	TRBD1	TGTGCCAGCAGCGATCAGGGGGCTTACGAGCAGTACTTC	CASSDQGAYEQYF
TRBJ1-2	17	TRBV5-1	few	TRBD1	TGCGCCAGCAGCTCTGGACAGGGGACGAAAGTTGTCTATGGCTACACCTTC	CASSSGQGTKVVYGYTF
TRBJ1-2	15	TRBV9	few	-	TGTGCCAGCAGCGTAGCGGAACAAATTAACTATGGCTACACCTTC	CASSVAEQINYGYTF
TRBJ2-7	13	TRBV29-1	medium-sized	-	TGCAGCGTTGTGCTAGCGTCGACCTACGAGCAGTACTTC	CSVVLASTYEQYF
TRBJ1-5	15	TRBV3-1	-	-	TGTGCCAGCAGCCGAAACCGGACCCGCCGCCCGCCCCAGCATTTT	CASSRNRTRRPPQHF
TRBJ2-1	17	TRBV12-3/TRBV12-4	few	-	TGTGCCAGCAGTTTAACGGCAGTAGGTAGTCCTTACAATGAGCAGTTCTTC	CASSLTAVGSPYNEQFF
TRBJ2-1	15	TRBV27	many	TRBD2	TGTGCCAGCAGTGATACTAGCGGGGGGTCCAATCAGCAGTTCTTC	CASSDTSGGSNQQFF
TRBJ2-5	14	TRBV29-1	-	-	TGCAGCGCGTTGGTACTAGCTGGAGGAGAGACCCAGTACTTC	CSALVLAGGETQYF
TRBJ2-5	14	TRBV10-3	many	-	TGTGCCATCGCTCCCGGGACCCACCTAGAGACCCAGTACTTC	CAIAPGTHLETQYF
TRBJ1-1	13	TRBV7-9	few	-	TGTGCCAGCAGCTCCGGGTGGGGCACTGAAGCTTTCTTT	CASSSGWGTEAFF
TRBJ2-1	13	TRBV4-2	-	-	TGTGCCAGCAGCTCCCCAACGGGGGATGAGCAGTTCTTC	CASSSPTGDEQFF
TRBJ2-5	16	TRBV7-8	-	-	TGTGCCAGCAGCCTGATGGGACCGACGTACCAAGAGACCCAGTACTTC	CASSLMGPTYQETQYF
TRBJ2-3	16	TRBV15	many	TRBD2	TGTGCCACCAGCAGAGATGGACTAGCGGGGACAGATACGCAGTATTTT	CATSRDGLAGTDTQYF
TRBJ2-1	12	TRBV7-2	many	-	TGTGCCAGCAGCCCAACTAGTAATGAGCAGTTCTTC	CASSPTSNEQFF
TRBJ2-3	13	TRBV27	many	-	TGTGCCAGCAGTTATGGGGGCGCCGATACGCAGTATTTT	CASSYGGADTQYF
TRBJ2-5	14	TRBV20-1	many	TRBD2	TGCAGTGCGTGTCTAGCGGGGGAGAGAGAGACCCAGTACTTC	CSACLAGERETQYF
TRBJ1-5	14	TRBV6-2/TRBV6-3	-	-	TGTGCCAGCAGCCAAATCAGGGGTTATCAGCCCCAGCATTTT	CASSQIRGYQPQHF
TRBJ2-7	14	TRBV7-9	many	TRBD2	TGTGCCAGCAGACCGACTAGCGGGCGTTACGAGCAGTACTTC	CASRPTSGRYEQYF
TRBJ2-1	14	TRBV4-1	many	-	TGCGCCAGCAGCCAAGGCCTACTAGGCAATGAGCAGTTCTTC	CASSQGLLGNEQFF
TRBJ2-2	13	TRBV25-1	medium-sized	-	TGTGCCAGCAGTGAATCTGGGGGCGGGGAGCTGTTTTTT	CASSESGGGELFF
TRBJ1-1	12	TRBV20-1	many	-	TGCAGTGTAAACCCAGGGGTCACTGAAGCTTTCTTT	CSVNPGVTEAFF
TRBJ2-2	17	TRBV15	many	-	TGTGCCACCAGCAGAGATCTCGCAGGGAGAAACACCGGGGAGCTGTTTTTT	CATSRDLAGRNTGELFF
TRBJ1-3	16	TRBV4-1	few	-	TGCGCCAGCAGCCAAGTATCTCGGCACTCTGGAAACACCATATATTTT	CASSQVSRHSGNTIYF
TRBJ2-1	15	TRBV10-3	many	TRBD1	TGTGCCATCAGTGAGACAGGGGTGGGTATCCATGAGCAGTTCTTC	CAISETGVGIHEQFF
TRBJ1-5	15	TRBV15	-	-	TGTGCCACCAGCAGAGATCGGGGGCGAAATCAGCCCCAGCATTTT	CATSRDRGRNQPQHF
TRBJ1-1	17	TRBV19	-	TRBD1	TGTGCCAGTAGGAGGTGGGGACAGGGGACTATGAACACTGAAGCTTTCTTT	CASRRWGQGTMNTEAFF
TRBJ2-3	16	TRBV7-9	-	TRBD1	TGTGCCAGCAGCTTAATCCGGACAGGGGGCTTGAATACGCAGTATTTT	CASSLIRTGGLNTQYF
TRBJ2-7	13	TRBV2	many	-	TGTGCCAGCAGGGCCGGAGATATCTACGAGCAGTACTTC	CASRAGDIYEQYF
TRBJ2-2	18	TRBV15	-	TRBD2	TGTGCCACCAGGGGGGTTTCTAGCGGGGGCCTTAACACCGGGGAGCTGTTTTTT	CATRGVSSGGLNTGELFF
TRBJ2-1	15	TRBV6-5	many	-	TGTGCCAGCAGTTACGGGGGGAGCTCCTACAATGAGCAGTTCTTC	CASSYGGSSYNEQFF
TRBJ1-2	9	TRBV29-1	few	-	TGCAGCGCTACCTATGGCTACACCTTC	CSATYGYTF
TRBJ1-2	14	TRBV27	-	-	TGTGCCAGCAGTACCCTCGCAGGGGTCCATGGCTACACCTTC	CASSTLAGVHGYTF
TRBJ2-1	13	TRBV11-2	-	TRBD2	TGTGCCAGCTGGGCTAGCGGGGGAGGTGAGCAGTTCTTC	CASWASGGGEQFF
TRBJ2-7	17	TRBV5-5	many	-	TGTGCCAGCAGCTTTGGGCACCGGGCCCCGTGGGGCCACGAGCAGTACTTC	CASSFGHRAPWGHEQYF
TRBJ2-5	17	TRBV4-3	many	TRBD2	TGCGCCAGCAGCCAAGATTGGAGCGGGGGGGCCACAGAGACCCAGTACTTC	CASSQDWSGGATETQYF
TRBJ1-1	15	TRBV5-1	many	-	TGCGCCAGCAGCTTGAATCCAGGGAAGGCCACTGAAGCTTTCTTT	CASSLNPGKATEAFF
TRBJ2-7	16	TRBV7-9	many	-	TGTGCCAGCAGCTTAGGTTCAGCCGGGCCCATCTACGAGCAGTACTTC	CASSLGSAGPIYEQYF
TRBJ2-5	15	TRBV10-3	few	-	TGTGCCATCAGTGAGAGGAGCAGGGGGGAAGAGACCCAGTACTTC	CAISERSRGEETQYF
TRBJ1-1	12	TRBV29-1	many	-	TGCAGCGTCCGACCCATGAACACTGAAGCTTTCTTT	CSVRPMNTEAFF